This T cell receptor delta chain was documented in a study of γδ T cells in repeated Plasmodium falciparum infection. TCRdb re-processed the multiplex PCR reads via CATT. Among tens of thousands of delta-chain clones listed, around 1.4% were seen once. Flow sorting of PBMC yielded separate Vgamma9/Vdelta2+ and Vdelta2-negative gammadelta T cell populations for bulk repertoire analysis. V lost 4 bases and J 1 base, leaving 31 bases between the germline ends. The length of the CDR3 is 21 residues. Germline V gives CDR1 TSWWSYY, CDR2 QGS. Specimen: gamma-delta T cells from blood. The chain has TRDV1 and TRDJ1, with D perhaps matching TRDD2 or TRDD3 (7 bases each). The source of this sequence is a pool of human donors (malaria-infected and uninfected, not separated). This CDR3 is CALGVLPSFPCTGASTDKLIF. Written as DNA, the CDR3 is TGTGCTCTTGGGGTCCTTCCTTCCTTCCCTTGTACTGGGGCCTCCACCGATAAACTCATCTTT.